This paragraph covers one T cell receptor beta chain sequence. What it binds is unknown. This sequence may be a read error, since a much larger clone differs from it by one base. V lost 4 bases and J lost 6; bases outside the gene matches: 8. CDR1 is MGHDK and CDR2 is SYGVNS in the germline V gene. The CDR3 is 14 residues long. Previously described methods with listed TCR primers produced the bulk TCR libraries. Via MiXCR, TCRdb re-called the PCR reads, giving one row per CDR3 protein. The sample includes roughly 320,000 distinct CDR3 sequences, roughly a fifth of them seen just once. The data originate from a study of molecular identifiers for immune sequencing clone quantification. Study outcomes and limitations: Because of identical TCR molecules sharing a barcode, sizes of highly expanded clones could be underestimated.

Construction of naive CD8 libraries employed 20,000 to 1,000,000 sorted cells together with 10%, 30% or 50% RNA. This chain joins TRBV25-1 and TRBJ1-2; 7 bases are shared with TRBD1. The specimen sequenced was naive CD8+ T cells from blood, with Jurkat cell RNA spiked in. Subset indicated: FACS-sorted CD8+CD4-CCR7+CD45RA+ naive T cells. The clonotype originates from a human donor in good health. Some libraries in this study had Jurkat cell RNA spiked in. As DNA, the CDR3 is TGTGCCAGCAGTGGAGGATGGGGGACAGATGGCTACACCTTC. It yields the protein CASSGGWGTDGYTF.